This passage covers 29 T cell receptor beta chains from one sample sequenced in a study. The sorted Tregs were CD4+CD25+CD127-/low cells. TCRdb fed the 5' RACE reads into MiXCR, producing one record per CDR3 protein. The sample holds approximately 50,000 distinct CDR3 sequences, 20% to 25% seen once. Sample: tumor-infiltrating Tregs sorted from the breast tumor. The receptors were gathered from a female donor with breast cancer.

This sequence joins TRBV24-1 and TRBJ2-4; D unresolved. The CDR3 extends over 15 amino acids. V shed 4 bases and J shed 1 base, with 10 bases lying between them. Looked up from germline, CDR1 is KGHDR and CDR2 is SFDVKD. The CDR3 here is CATSDNDPAKNIQYF. The CDR3 coding sequence is TGTGCCACCAGTGACAACGACCCGGCCAAAAACATTCAGTACTTC.

This clonotype was counted ten times or more. The chain employs TRBV7-9 and TRBJ1-1; 10 positions match TRBD1. Germline V CDR1 and CDR2: SEHNR, FQNEAQ (reference sequence). The junction had 9 bases not matched to a gene; V was cut back by 5 bases and J by 6 bases. The CDR3 extends over 15 amino acids. CDR3 sequence: CASSEIRDRGAEAFF. CDR3 bases: TGTGCCAGCAGCGAAATCCGGGACAGGGGCGCTGAAGCTTTCTTT.

This clonotype was seen a few times. The V and J genes are TRBV28 and TRBJ1-2; 11 bases agree with TRBD1. Unmatched junction bases numbered 5, after V lost 6 bases and J lost 5 bases. Germline lookup yields CDR1 MDHEN and CDR2 SYDVKM. The CDR3 covers 14 residues. The CDR3 spells CASSYGTGGYGYTF. In nucleotides, the CDR3 is TGTGCCAGCAGCTACGGGACAGGGGGATATGGCTACACCTTC.

With regard to this clonotype: One base away lies a much larger clone, so this may be a sequencing read error. CDR3 sequence reads: CANSLKGRLAGSGANVLTF. The CDR3 coding sequence is TGTGCCAACAGCTTAAAAGGGAGGCTAGCGGGCTCTGGGGCCAACGTCCTGACTTTC. The chain uses TRBV7-3 and TRBJ2-6; 8 bases are a match to TRBD2. The CDR3 is 19 residues long. The germline V gene encodes CDR1 SGHTA and CDR2 FQGTGA. The full variable domain, rest sourced from reference TRBV7-3 and TRBJ2-6, is GAGVSQTPSNKVTEKGKYVELRCDPISGHTALYWYRQSLGQGPEFLIYFQGTGAADDSGLPNDRFFAVRPEGSVSTLKIQRTERGDSAVYLCANSLKGRLAGSGANVLTFGAGSRLTVL.

The gene calls are TRBV27 and TRBJ1-5; D may be TRBD1 (6 bases). The V and J ends lost 3 bases and 4 bases respectively, with 13 bases between them. CDR3 length: 15 amino acids. Looked up from germline, CDR1 is MNHEY and CDR2 is SMNVEV (reference sequence). DNA of the CDR3: TGTGCCAGCAGTTTTTCAGGGGCCTATAATCAGCCCCAGCATTTT. Its protein is CASSFSGAYNQPQHF.

This clonotype was seen many times. One junction end does not reproduce the germline sequence, and a read error may be involved. The rearrangement links TRBV7-7 to TRBJ1-1, with TRBD1 as a possible D gene (5 bases). The germline V gene has CDR1 SSHAT and CDR2 FNYEAQ (reference sequence). CDR3 length: 13 amino acids. DNA for the CDR3: TGTGCTAGCAGCATGGACACGAACACTGAAGCTTTCTTT. This codes for CASSMDTNTEAFF. The whole variable domain, filled in from reference TRBV7-7 and TRBJ1-1, reads GAGVSQSPRYKVTKRGQDVTLRCDPISSHATLYWYQQALGQGPEFLTYFNYEAQPDKSGLPSDRFSAERPEGSISTLTIQRTEQRDSAMYRCASSMDTNTEAFFGQGTRLTVV.

Concerning this clonotype itself: At one end the junction does not follow the germline gene, possibly because of a read error. The chain has TRBV7-9 and TRBJ2-5; TRBD2 aligns across 8 bases. Germline V gene sequence: CDR1 SEHNR, CDR2 FQNEAQ (reference sequence). This CDR3 is 18 amino acids long. CDR3 bases: TGTGCCAGCACCCCAGGGAGGGACGGACTAGCTATACAAGAGACCCAGCACTTC. This encodes CASTPGRDGLAIQETQHF.

This sequence joins TRBV3-1 and TRBJ2-5; TRBD2 agrees at 10 bases. The CDR3 has 14 residues. CDR1 is LGHDT and CDR2 is YNNKEL in the germline V gene (reference sequence). V lost 8 bases to trimming and J lost 5 bases; unmatched junction nucleotides: 8. CDR3 DNA sequence: TGTGCCAGCGGCCTGAGTAGCGGGAGGGAGACCCAGTACTTC. Translating it yields CASGLSSGRETQYF.

This clonotype has ten or more counts. CDR3 DNA sequence: TGCGCCAGCACCCAGGACAGGGGGAACTATGGCTACACCTTC. This gives the protein CASTQDRGNYGYTF. The chain is built from TRBV5-1 and TRBJ1-2, with TRBD1 matching over 10 bases. V trimming: 6 bases; J trimming: 2 bases; junction bases outside the gene matches: 4. The germline V gene has CDR1 SGHRS and CDR2 YFSETQ. This CDR3 is built from 14 residues.

The CDR3 DNA sequence: TGTGCCAGCAGCTTAGGGCGGGGGATGAACACTGAAGCTTTCTTT. Protein sequence: CASSLGRGMNTEAFF. This rearrangement joins TRBV7-2 to TRBJ1-1; D may be TRBD1 (5 bases). This CDR3 contains 15 residues. Germline CDR1 is SGHTA and CDR2 is FQGNSA. V was shortened by 1 base and J by 0 bases, with 9 bases between the two germline ends.

CDR3 sequence: CASRAWDYEQYF. The CDR3 DNA follows: TGTGCCAGCAGAGCGTGGGACTACGAGCAGTACTTC. The rearrangement joins TRBV2 to TRBJ2-7; D not resolved. V was cut by 6 bases and J by 3 bases, with 9 bases left in between. The CDR3 is 12 amino acids. Germline lookup yields CDR1 SNHLY and CDR2 FYNNEI.

A remark on this clonotype: Sequence at one end of the junction differs from germline and may be a read error. The rearrangement links TRBV30 to TRBJ2-7; D unresolved. The CDR3 is 11 amino acids. Germline CDR1 and CDR2: GTSNPN and SVGIG (reference sequence). Here the CDR3 DNA reads TGTGCCTGGAGGCCCATAGCCTCAGTGGACTTC. It yields the protein CAWRPIASVDF. Based on the CDR3 plus reference TRBV30 and TRBJ2-7, the full variable domain is SQTIHQWPATLVQPVGSPLSLECTVEGTSNPNLYWYRQAAGRGLQLLFYSVGIGQISSEVPQNLSASRPQDRQFILSSKKLLLSDSGFYLCAWRPIASVDFGPGTRLTVT.

This rearrangement joins TRBV20-1 to TRBJ1-5, with 10 bases fitting TRBD1. Germline V gene lookup returns CDR1 DFQATT and CDR2 SNEGSKA (reference sequence). The CDR3 runs to 14 residues. Germline trimming cut 4 bases from V and 5 bases from J; bases unmatched to any gene: 5. The CDR3 sequence is CSATDRGADQPQHF. CDR3 in DNA: TGCAGTGCTACGGACAGGGGGGCTGATCAGCCCCAGCATTTT.

In its sample, this clonotype was seen many times. The rearrangement uses TRBV6-5 and TRBJ1-1; 7 nucleotides align to TRBD1. Trimming cost V 8 bases and J 4 bases; bases outside gene matches: 4. CDR1 and CDR2 (germline): MNHEY, SVGAGI. The CDR3 extends over 12 amino acids. CDR3 sequence (DNA): TGTGCCAGCCGAACAGGGGTCACTGAAGCTTTCTTT. Protein: CASRTGVTEAFF.

The V gene is TRBV29-1, the J gene TRBJ2-6; 9 nucleotides agree with TRBD1. CDR1 is SQVTM, CDR2 ANQGSEA, per germline. CDR3 length equals 12 residues. With V trimmed by 6 bases and J by 9 bases, 3 bases remained unmatched. This CDR3 reads CSVGDRDNVLTF. The CDR3 region has the DNA TGCAGCGTGGGGGACAGGGACAACGTCCTGACTTTC.

This chain uses TRBV29-1 with TRBJ2-1; D might be TRBD1 (6 bases). The CDR3 runs to 16 residues. CDR1 is SQVTM and CDR2 is ANQGSEA in the germline V gene. Trimming stripped 1 base from V and 2 bases from J, with 15 bases between. CDR3 in DNA: TGCAGCGTTGAAGTTACAGGGATTAACACCTACAATGAGCAGTTCTTC. This gives the protein CSVEVTGINTYNEQFF.

This clonotype came up a few times. The chain is built from TRBV7-2 and TRBJ1-3; TRBD1 matches 8 bases. The length of the CDR3 is 14 residues. Germline trimming cut 5 bases from V and 5 bases from J; bases unmatched to any gene: 5. The V gene's germline CDR1 is SGHTA and CDR2 FQGNSA. CDR3 sequence (DNA): TGTGCCAGCAGCCTTACAGGGGGGAGAAACACCATATATTTT. Residues: CASSLTGGRNTIYF.

Details on this clonotype: It is likely a read error, because the conserved phenylalanine at the end of the CDR3 is missing. The rearrangement links TRBV6-5 to TRBJ2-3; D is uncertain. Trimming took 6 bases from V and 2 from J, leaving 12 bases between them. Germline assignment: CDR1 MNHEY and CDR2 SVGAGI. The CDR3 length is 14 residues. The CDR3 DNA reads as TGTGCCAGCAGAAGGAGACCGGCCACAGATACGCAGTATTTA. Encoded protein: CASRRRPATDTQYL.

This clonotype was counted only a few times. V and J are TRBV6-6 and TRBJ1-5; TRBD1 aligns across 7 bases. Trimming took 6 bases from V and 0 from J; bases not matched to a gene: 23. The germline V gene encodes CDR1 MNHNY and CDR2 SVGAGI (reference sequence). The CDR3 extends over 21 amino acids. The CDR3 nucleotides are TGTGCCAGCAGCAAATCAGGGGGACGCCCTGTGTCCTGGAATAGCAATCAGCCCCAGCATTTT. This translates into CASSKSGGRPVSWNSNQPQHF.

This chain connects TRBV5-1 to TRBJ2-3; D not resolved. V was pared by 1 base and J by 4 bases, with 10 bases between. There are 14 residues in the CDR3. From germline, CDR1 is SGHRS and CDR2 YFSETQ. In DNA form, the CDR3 reads TGCGCCAGCAGCTTGCAGAATTGGGCAGATACGCAGTATTTT. Translated: CASSLQNWADTQYF.

The sample holds a few counts of this clonotype. The chain recombines TRBV9 with TRBJ1-2; D not resolved. CDR1 is SGDLS, CDR2 YYNGEE, per germline. The CDR3 spans 14 residues. The ends were cut back, 0 bases at V and 9 bases at J, with 15 bases in the middle. The DNA for the CDR3 is TGTGCCAGCAGCGTAGCTCCAAGCCGGTCCAGCTACACCTTC. Encoded protein: CASSVAPSRSSYTF.

The chain has TRBV28 and TRBJ1-5; D gene unclear. The V end lost 2 bases, the J end lost 3 bases, and 11 bases lay between the germline ends. The CDR3 covers 15 residues. The germline V gene has CDR1 MDHEN and CDR2 SYDVKM. CDR3 DNA: TGTGCCAGCAGTTTAGTAGGGATTTTCAATCAGCCCCAGCATTTT. Translating gives CASSLVGIFNQPQHF. The whole variable domain, remainder taken from reference TRBV28 and TRBJ1-5, is DVKVTQSSRYLVKRTGEKVFLECVQDMDHENMFWYRQDPGLGLRLIYFSYDVKMKEKGDIPEGYSVSREKKERFSLILESASTNQTSMYLCASSLVGIFNQPQHFGDGTRLSIL.

The sample holds a few counts of this clonotype. The chain couples TRBV7-8 to TRBJ2-4; 8 nucleotides line up with TRBD1. The CDR3 has 14 amino acids. V shed 4 bases, J shed 5 bases, and the junction held 4 bases outside the gene matches. Per the germline V gene, CDR1 is SGHVS and CDR2 is FQNEAQ. The DNA for the CDR3 is TGTGCCAGCAGCTCAACAGGGGGTCAAAACATTCAGTACTTC. Protein sequence: CASSSTGGQNIQYF.

A few counts support this clonotype. V is TRBV6-6 and J is TRBJ2-1; no firm D call. Germline CDR1 MNHNY, CDR2 SVGAGI (reference sequence). This CDR3 spans 13 amino acids. The germline V and J ends were trimmed by 2 bases and 4 bases, with 6 bases remaining between them. The chain's CDR3 is CASSYPQYNEQFF. In DNA, the CDR3 is TGTGCCAGCAGTTACCCCCAGTACAATGAGCAGTTCTTC.

A few counts support this clonotype. V and J are TRBV6-1 and TRBJ1-1; D remains unclear. The CDR3 is 14 residues long. Germline V lookup: CDR1 MNHNS, CDR2 SASEGT. Trimming cost V 0 bases and J 7 bases, with 12 bases left between them. CDR3 amino acids: CASSEALRLGEAFF. Written as DNA, the CDR3 is TGTGCCAGCAGTGAAGCGTTGAGACTGGGTGAAGCTTTCTTT.

CDR3 loop: CASSQSGGSSYEQYF. The DNA for the CDR3 is TGTGCCAGCAGCCAGAGCGGGGGGAGCTCCTACGAGCAGTACTTC. The chain has TRBV3-1 and TRBJ2-7; the match to TRBD2 covers 9 bases. The CDR3 has 15 amino acids. Germline CDR1 LGHDT, CDR2 YNNKEL (reference sequence). V shed 3 bases, J shed 0 bases, and the junction held 3 bases outside the gene matches.

This clonotype was counted between two and nine times. The chain carries TRBV7-3 and TRBJ2-3; 12 bases are a match to TRBD2. Germline CDR1 is SGHTA and CDR2 is FQGTGA. The CDR3 covers 15 residues. The J segment lost 10 bases and the V segment lost 8 bases, leaving 13 bases of the junction unmatched. In DNA, the CDR3 is TGTGCCAGCCAGCTAGCGGGAGGGCCTTTCCAGCCGCAGTATTTT. Translated, it gives CASQLAGGPFQPQYF. Filled out from reference TRBV7-3 and TRBJ2-3, the complete variable domain reads GAGVSQTPSNKVTEKGKYVELRCDPISGHTALYWYRQSLGQGPEFLIYFQGTGAADDSGLPNDRFFAVRPEGSVSTLKIQRTERGDSAVYLCASQLAGGPFQPQYFGPGTRLTVL.

V and J are TRBV29-1 and TRBJ2-1; D remains unclear. Germline CDR1 is SQVTM and CDR2 is ANQGSEA. The CDR3 spans 15 residues. V dropped 4 bases and J dropped 4 bases, with 17 bases sitting between them. CDR3 region: CSVVGSAVKYNEQFF. Here the CDR3 DNA reads TGCAGCGTTGTGGGTTCAGCAGTGAAATACAATGAGCAGTTCTTC.

A few counts support this clonotype. A single base separates this from a much larger clone, so it may be a read error. The V gene is TRBV4-1, the J gene TRBJ1-2, with D unclear. CDR3 length: 14 amino acids. Germline-derived CDR1 and CDR2 are MGHRA and YSYEKL. The CDR3 reads CAGSQVLGYYGYTF. The DNA of the CDR3 is TGCGCCGGCAGCCAAGTTTTGGGCTATTATGGCTACACCTTC.